What follows are 6 T cell receptor beta chains derived from one specimen sequenced in a study of CD8+ T cells in alopecia areata. Indicated treatment: oral pan-JAK inhibitor, 5-10 mg twice daily. Following extraction, RNA underwent reverse transcription to cDNA, which served as the sequencing template. Sequenced by immunoSEQ multiplex PCR; TCRdb stores in-frame clones only, minus some. The profile shows a few hundred thousand clones, 40% to 45% of them singletons. The sample in question was CD4+ T cells sorted from blood, obtained between weeks 36 and 40, from a patient treated with tofacitinib. These receptors were collected from a human donor with alopecia areata.

The V and J genes are TRBV19 and TRBJ2-7; TRBD1 matches at 8 bases. The CDR3 has 16 residues. After removal of 7 bases from V and 5 bases from J, the junction contained 16 bases not matched to a gene. Germline CDR1 and CDR2: LNHDA and SQIVND (reference sequence). Here the CDR3 DNA reads TGTGCCAGTAAATCAGGGGGCGGCGGATACGGGCACGAGCAGTACTTC. This encodes CASKSGGGGYGHEQYF.

This chain connects TRBV7-6 to TRBJ2-1; the D call may be TRBD1 or TRBD2 (5 bases each). Trimming took off 5 bases at V and 6 bases at J, with 14 bases between the two ends. The CDR3 has 14 amino acids. The germline V gene has CDR1 SGHVS and CDR2 FNYEAQ. The CDR3 region has the DNA TGTGCCAGCAGCCCGGGACGAGTCACCAATGAGCAGTTCTTC. Protein sequence: CASSPGRVTNEQFF.

The V gene is TRBV7-2, the J gene TRBJ1-4; D gene ambiguous. Germline V gene data show CDR1 as SGHTA and CDR2 as FQGNSA. The CDR3 has 13 residues. Trimming cost V 3 bases and J 8 bases, with 10 bases left between them. This CDR3 reads CASSLGLREKLFF. As DNA, the CDR3 is TGTGCCAGCAGCTTGGGTTTAAGAGAAAAACTGTTTTTT.

The J gene is TRBJ2-7, the V gene TRBV6-6, with D perhaps TRBD1 (6 bases). CDR1 is MNHNY, CDR2 SVGAGI, per germline (reference sequence). The CDR3 runs to 14 residues. The ends were cut back, 7 bases at V and 5 bases at J, with 18 bases in the middle. DNA of the CDR3: TGTGCCAGCACAACCCCGGGCAGGGGCCACGAGCAGTACTTC. Residues: CASTTPGRGHEQYF.

This clone was counted only a few times. This rearrangement joins TRBV23-1 to TRBJ2-5; D not resolved. TRBV23-1 is marked as an open reading frame, function uncertain. The CDR3 sequence is 15 residues long. The V end lost 2 bases, the J end lost 1 base, and 11 bases lay between the germline ends. CDR3 loop: CASSQDSQVQETQYF. CDR3 nucleotide sequence: TGCGCCAGCAGTCAAGATTCCCAGGTCCAAGAGACCCAGTACTTC.

This clone was detected only a few times. The V and J genes are TRBV7-2 and TRBJ1-1; D possibly corresponds to TRBD1 (6 bases). This CDR3 is built from 13 residues. V was cut by 5 bases and J by 8 bases, with 15 bases left in between. Germline-derived CDR1 and CDR2 are SGHTA and FQGNSA. The CDR3 DNA follows: TGTGCCAGCAGCGCGACAGGACCTAAGGAAGCTTTCTTT. Translation: CASSATGPKEAFF. The full variable domain, with the rest looked up from reference TRBV7-2 and TRBJ1-1, is GAGVSQSPSNKVTEKGKDVELRCDPISGHTALYWYRQSLGQGLEFLIYFQGNSAPDKSGLPSDRFSAERTGGSVSTLTIQRTQQEDSAVYLCASSATGPKEAFFGQGTRLTVV.